This TCR beta chain was sequenced during a study of blood T cell repertoires in COVID-19. Study overall: The study drew acute and convalescent COVID-19 samples from the United States, Italy and Spain. Sample material is recorded as cDNA or gDNA derived from T cells, B-cell-depleted T cells, or PBMCs.

Clones were sequenced by immunoSEQ multiplex PCR, and TCRdb holds only the in-frame ones, with some missing. The profile shows approximately 150,000 clones, under 90% of them singletons. Germline lookup yields CDR1 SGHDT and CDR2 YYEEEE. CDR3 length: 18 residues. The ends lost 0 bases at V and 2 bases at J; junction bases unmatched: 11. In assigning cohorts, the study relied on participant-reported clinical history. In Cohort 3, a recovered donor had either two negative PCRs, clearance, or symptom resolution. The clonotype originates from a man in his fifties or sixties who had recovered from COVID-19. V and J are TRBV5-6 and TRBJ1-1, with 9 bases identical to TRBD1. The sequencing input was PBMCs or T cells enriched from blood (not recorded which). The CDR3 nucleotides read TGTGCCAGCAGCTTGGCCGGACAGGGGTCCTCCCTAAACACTGAAGCTTTCTTT. The encoded protein is CASSLAGQGSSLNTEAFF.